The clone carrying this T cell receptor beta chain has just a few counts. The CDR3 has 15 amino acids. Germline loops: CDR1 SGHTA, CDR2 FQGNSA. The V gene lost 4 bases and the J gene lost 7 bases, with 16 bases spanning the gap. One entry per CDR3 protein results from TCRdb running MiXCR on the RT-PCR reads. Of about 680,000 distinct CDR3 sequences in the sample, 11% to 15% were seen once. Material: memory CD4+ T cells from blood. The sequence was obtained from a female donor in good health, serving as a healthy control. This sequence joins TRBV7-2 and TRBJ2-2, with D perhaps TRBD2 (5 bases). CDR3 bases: TGTGCCAGCAGCTCCCTCGCATGGACTGGCGGGGAGCTGTTTTTT. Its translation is CASSSLAWTGGELFF.